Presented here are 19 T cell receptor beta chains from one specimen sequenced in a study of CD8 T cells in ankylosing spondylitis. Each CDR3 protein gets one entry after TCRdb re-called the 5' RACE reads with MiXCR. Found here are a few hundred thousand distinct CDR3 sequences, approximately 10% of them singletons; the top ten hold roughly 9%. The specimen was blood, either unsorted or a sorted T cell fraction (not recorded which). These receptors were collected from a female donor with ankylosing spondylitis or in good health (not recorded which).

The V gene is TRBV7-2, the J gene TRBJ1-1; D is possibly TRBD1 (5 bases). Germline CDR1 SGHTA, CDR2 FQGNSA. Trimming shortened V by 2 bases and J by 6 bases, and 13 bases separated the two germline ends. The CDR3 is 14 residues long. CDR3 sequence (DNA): TGTGCCAGCAGCTTACAGGGTCTAGGGGCTGAAGCTTTCTTT. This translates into CASSLQGLGAEAFF.

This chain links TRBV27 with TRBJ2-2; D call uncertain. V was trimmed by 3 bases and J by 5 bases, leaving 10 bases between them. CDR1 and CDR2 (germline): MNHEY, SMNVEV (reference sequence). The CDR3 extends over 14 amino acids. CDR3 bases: TGTGCCAGCAGTTTTAGTTGGCAAACCGGGGAGCTGTTTTTT. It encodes CASSFSWQTGELFF.

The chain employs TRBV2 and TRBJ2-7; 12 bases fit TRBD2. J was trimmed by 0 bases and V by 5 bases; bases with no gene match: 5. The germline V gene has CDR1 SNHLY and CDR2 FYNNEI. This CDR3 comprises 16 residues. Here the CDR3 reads CASSRTSGVSSYEQYF. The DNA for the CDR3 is TGTGCCAGCAGTCGGACTAGCGGGGTTAGCTCCTACGAGCAGTACTTC.

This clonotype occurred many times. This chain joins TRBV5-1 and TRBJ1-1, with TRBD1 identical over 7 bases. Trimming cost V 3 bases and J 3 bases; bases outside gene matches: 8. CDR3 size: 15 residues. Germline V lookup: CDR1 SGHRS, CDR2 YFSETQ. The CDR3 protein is CASSWDRGSDTEAFF. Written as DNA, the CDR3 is TGCGCCAGCAGCTGGGACAGAGGGTCGGACACTGAAGCTTTCTTT.

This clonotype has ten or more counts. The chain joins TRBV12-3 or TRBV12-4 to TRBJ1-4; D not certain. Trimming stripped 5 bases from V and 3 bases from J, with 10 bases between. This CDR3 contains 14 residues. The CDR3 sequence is CASSQHGANEKLFF. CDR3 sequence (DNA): TGTGCCAGCAGTCAACATGGGGCTAATGAAAAACTGTTTTTT.

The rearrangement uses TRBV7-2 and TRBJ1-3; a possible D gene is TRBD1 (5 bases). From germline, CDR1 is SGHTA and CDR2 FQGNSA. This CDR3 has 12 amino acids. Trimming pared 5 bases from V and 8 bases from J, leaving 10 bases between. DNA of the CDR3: TGTGCCAGCAGCCCCAGGGCCTACACCATATATTTT. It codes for CASSPRAYTIYF. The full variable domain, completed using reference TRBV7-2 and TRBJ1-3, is GAGVSQSPSNKVTEKGKDVELRCDPISGHTALYWYRQSLGQGLEFLIYFQGNSAPDKSGLPSDRFSAERTGGSVSTLTIQRTQQEDSAVYLCASSPRAYTIYFGEGSWLTVV.

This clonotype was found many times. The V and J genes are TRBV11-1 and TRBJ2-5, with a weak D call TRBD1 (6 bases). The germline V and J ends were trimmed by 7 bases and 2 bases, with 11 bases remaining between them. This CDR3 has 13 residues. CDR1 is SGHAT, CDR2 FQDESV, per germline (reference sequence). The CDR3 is CASKDRPQETQYF. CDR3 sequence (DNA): TGTGCCAGCAAAGACAGGCCACAAGAGACCCAGTACTTC.

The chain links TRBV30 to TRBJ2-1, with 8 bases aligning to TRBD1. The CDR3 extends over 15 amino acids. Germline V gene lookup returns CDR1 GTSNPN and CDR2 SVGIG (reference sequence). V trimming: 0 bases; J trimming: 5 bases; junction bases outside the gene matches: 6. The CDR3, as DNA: TGTGCCTGGAGTGTCGGACAGGGCCCGAACAATGAGCAGTTCTTC. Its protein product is CAWSVGQGPNNEQFF.

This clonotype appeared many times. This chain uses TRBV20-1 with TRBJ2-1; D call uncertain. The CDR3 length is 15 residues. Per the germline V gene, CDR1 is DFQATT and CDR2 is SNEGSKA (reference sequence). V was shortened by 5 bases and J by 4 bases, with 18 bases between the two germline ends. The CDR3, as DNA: TGCAGTGCTGTCCCCCTTGCGGAGCATTACAATGAGCAGTTCTTC. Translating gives CSAVPLAEHYNEQFF.

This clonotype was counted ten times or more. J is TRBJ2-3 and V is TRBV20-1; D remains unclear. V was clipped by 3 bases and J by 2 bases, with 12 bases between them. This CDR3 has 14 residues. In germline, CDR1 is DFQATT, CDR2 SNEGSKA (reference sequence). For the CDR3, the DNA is TGCAGTGCTAGGAGACCTCTGAACACAGATACGCAGTATTTT. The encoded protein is CSARRPLNTDTQYF.

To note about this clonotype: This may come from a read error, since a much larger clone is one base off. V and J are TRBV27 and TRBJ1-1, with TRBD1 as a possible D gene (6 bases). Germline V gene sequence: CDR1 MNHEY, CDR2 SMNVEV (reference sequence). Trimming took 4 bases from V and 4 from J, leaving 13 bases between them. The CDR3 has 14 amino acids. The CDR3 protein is CASSYDRHVTEAFF. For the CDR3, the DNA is TGTGCCAGCAGTTACGACAGGCACGTCACTGAAGCTTTCTTT.

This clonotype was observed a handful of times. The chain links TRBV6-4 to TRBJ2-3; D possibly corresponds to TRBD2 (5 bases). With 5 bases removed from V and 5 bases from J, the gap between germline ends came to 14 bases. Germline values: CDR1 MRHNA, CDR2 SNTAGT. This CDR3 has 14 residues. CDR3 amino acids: CASSLAGGRDTQYF. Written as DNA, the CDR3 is TGTGCCAGCAGTTTGGCGGGCGGAAGAGATACGCAGTATTTT.

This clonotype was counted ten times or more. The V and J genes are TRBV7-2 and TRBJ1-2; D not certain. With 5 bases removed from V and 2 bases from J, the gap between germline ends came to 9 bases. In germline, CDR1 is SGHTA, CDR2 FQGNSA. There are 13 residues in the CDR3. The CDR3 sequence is CASSAGMNYGYTF. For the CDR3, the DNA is TGTGCCAGCAGCGCCGGGATGAACTATGGCTACACCTTC.

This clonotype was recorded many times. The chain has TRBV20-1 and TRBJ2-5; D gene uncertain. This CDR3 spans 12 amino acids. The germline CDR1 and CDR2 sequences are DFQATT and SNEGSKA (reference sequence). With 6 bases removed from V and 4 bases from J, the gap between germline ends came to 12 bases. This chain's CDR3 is CSAPPPGETQYF. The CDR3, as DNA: TGCAGTGCCCCACCCCCAGGAGAGACCCAGTACTTC.

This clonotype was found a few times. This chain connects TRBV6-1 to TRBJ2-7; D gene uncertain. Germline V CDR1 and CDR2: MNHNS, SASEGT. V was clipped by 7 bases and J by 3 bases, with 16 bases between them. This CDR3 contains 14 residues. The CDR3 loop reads CASNPTEQYYEQYF. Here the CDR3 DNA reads TGTGCCAGCAACCCGACGGAGCAATACTACGAGCAGTACTTC.

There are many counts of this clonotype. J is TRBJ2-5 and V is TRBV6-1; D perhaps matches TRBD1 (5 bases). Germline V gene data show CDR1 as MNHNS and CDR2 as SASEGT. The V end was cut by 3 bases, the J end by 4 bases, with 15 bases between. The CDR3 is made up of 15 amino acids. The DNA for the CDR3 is TGTGCCAGCAGTGATTCGACAGCAAGGCGAGAGACCCAGTACTTC. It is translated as CASSDSTARRETQYF.

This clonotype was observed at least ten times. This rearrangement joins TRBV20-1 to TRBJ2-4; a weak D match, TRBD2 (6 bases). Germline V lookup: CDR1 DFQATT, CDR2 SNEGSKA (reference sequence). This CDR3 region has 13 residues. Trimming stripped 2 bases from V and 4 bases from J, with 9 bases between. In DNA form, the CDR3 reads TGCAGTGCTAGACGGCTAGCGAAAAACATTCAGTACTTC. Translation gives CSARRLAKNIQYF.

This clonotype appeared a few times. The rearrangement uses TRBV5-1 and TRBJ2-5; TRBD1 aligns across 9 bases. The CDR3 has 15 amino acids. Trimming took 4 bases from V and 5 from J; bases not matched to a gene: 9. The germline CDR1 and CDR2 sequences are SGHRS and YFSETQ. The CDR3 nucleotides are TGCGCCAGCAGCCTCCAGACAGGGGGGAAGGAGACCCAGTACTTC. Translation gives CASSLQTGGKETQYF.

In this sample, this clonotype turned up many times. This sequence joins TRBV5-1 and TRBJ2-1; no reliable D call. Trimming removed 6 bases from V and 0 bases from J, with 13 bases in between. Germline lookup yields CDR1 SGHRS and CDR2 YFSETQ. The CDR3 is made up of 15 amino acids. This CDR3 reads CASTSTWGSYNEQFF. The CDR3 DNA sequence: TGCGCCAGCACCTCCACCTGGGGCTCCTACAATGAGCAGTTCTTC.